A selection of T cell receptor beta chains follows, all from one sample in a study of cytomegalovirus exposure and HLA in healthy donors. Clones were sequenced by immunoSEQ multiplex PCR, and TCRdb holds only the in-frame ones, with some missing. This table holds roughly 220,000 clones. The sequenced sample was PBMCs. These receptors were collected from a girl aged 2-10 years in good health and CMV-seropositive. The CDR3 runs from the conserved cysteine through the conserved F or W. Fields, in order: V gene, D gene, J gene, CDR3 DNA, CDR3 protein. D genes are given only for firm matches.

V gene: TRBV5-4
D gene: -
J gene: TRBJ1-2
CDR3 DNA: TGTGCCAGCAGCTTTCAGGGGCTCGGAGGCTACACCTTC
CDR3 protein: CASSFQGLGGYTF

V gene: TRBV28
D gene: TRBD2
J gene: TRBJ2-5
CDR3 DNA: TGTGCCAGCAGTTTCCCGTCGGGGGGGACAAGCTTAGGGGAGGCCCAGTACTTC
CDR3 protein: CASSFPSGGTSLGEAQYF

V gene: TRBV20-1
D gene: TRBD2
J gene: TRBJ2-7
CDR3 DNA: TGCAGTGCTAGAGCGGCTAGCGGGTACTTC
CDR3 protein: CSARAASGYF

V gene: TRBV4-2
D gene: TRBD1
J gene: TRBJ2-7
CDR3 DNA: TGTGCCAGCAGCCTCGGGACAGAAAGCTACGAGCAGTACTTC
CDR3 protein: CASSLGTESYEQYF

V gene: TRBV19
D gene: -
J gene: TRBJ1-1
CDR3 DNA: TGTGCCAGTAGCACAGAGGGAGGGAACACTGAAGCTTTCTTT
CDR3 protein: CASSTEGGNTEAFF

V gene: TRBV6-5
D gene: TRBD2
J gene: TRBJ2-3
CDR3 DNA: TGTGCCAGCAGGCTTGGACTAGCGGAATTATATACGCAGTATTTT
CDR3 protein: CASRLGLAELYTQYF

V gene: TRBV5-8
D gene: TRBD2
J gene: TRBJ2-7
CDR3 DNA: TGTGCCAGCAGCTTGGCCGGGAGGTCGGGGTACGAGCAGTACTTC
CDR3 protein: CASSLAGRSGYEQYF

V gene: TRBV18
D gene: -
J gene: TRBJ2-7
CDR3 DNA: TGTGCCAGCTCCCCGATGGAGGGGGGGACCTACGAGCAGTACTTC
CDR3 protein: CASSPMEGGTYEQYF

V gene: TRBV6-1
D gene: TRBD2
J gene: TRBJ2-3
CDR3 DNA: TGTGCCAGCAATTGGCTAGCGGGAGACTCAGATACGCAGTATTTT
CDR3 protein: CASNWLAGDSDTQYF

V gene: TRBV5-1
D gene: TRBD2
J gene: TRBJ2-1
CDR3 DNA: TGCGCCAGCAGCTTGGGAGAGCTAGCGGGGTACAATGAGCAGTTCTTC
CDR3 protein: CASSLGELAGYNEQFF

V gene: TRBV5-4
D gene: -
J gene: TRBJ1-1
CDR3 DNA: TGTGCCAGCACCGTGAGAGAGAACACTGAAGCTTTCTTT
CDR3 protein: CASTVRENTEAFF

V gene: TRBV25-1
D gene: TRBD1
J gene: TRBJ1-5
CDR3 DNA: TGTGCCAGCAGGGACAGGGAGGATCAGCCCCAGCATTTT
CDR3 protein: CASRDREDQPQHF

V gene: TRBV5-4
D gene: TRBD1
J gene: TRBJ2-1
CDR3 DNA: TGTGCCAGCAGCCCTAAAACGGGACAGGGCTACAATGAGCAGTTCTTC
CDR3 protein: CASSPKTGQGYNEQFF

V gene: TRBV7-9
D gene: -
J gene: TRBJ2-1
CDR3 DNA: TGTGCCAGCAGCCTTACGAGCAATGAGCAGTTCTTC
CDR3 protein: CASSLTSNEQFF

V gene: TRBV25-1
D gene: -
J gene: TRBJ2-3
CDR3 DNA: TGTGCCAGCAGTGCGGCTAGCGATTACACAGATACGCAGTATTTT
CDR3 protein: CASSAASDYTDTQYF

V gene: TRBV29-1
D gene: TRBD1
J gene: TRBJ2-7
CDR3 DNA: TGCAGCGTTGTAGGGACAGCCTACGAGCAGTACTTC
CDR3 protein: CSVVGTAYEQYF

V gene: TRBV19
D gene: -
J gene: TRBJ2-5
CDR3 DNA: TGTGCCACTCGAGCGGGTGGGGAGACCCAGTACTTC
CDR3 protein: CATRAGGETQYF